The 6 T cell receptor beta chains reported below all come from one sample, sequenced in a study of spatial heterogeneity in lung cancer. Documented time point: sample taken at primary tumor resection. The authors sequenced whole RNA from tumor, nontumor lung or frozen PBMC without sorting. In TCRdb, the 5' RACE reads were re-called with MiXCR into one record per CDR3 protein. Found here are roughly 9,900 distinct CDR3 sequences, roughly 7.9% of them singletons; the top ten hold roughly a quarter. The starting material was PBMCs, obtained at surgery. The source of these receptors is a male donor with early-stage non-small cell lung cancer.

At least ten counts were recorded for this clonotype. The V gene is TRBV7-2, the J gene TRBJ2-3; TRBD2 matches at 8 bases. CDR1 and CDR2 (germline): SGHTA, FQGNSA. This CDR3 region has 15 residues. After removal of 6 bases from V and 0 bases from J, the junction contained 5 bases not matched to a gene. The CDR3 is CASSQLAVSTDTQYF. Here the CDR3 DNA reads TGTGCCAGCAGTCAACTAGCGGTTAGCACAGATACGCAGTATTTT.

This clonotype was found many times. The junction does not match germline at one end; this may be a read error. The chain uses TRBV7-7 and TRBJ2-1, with D tentatively TRBD2 (7 bases). This CDR3 is 15 amino acids long. Germline V gives CDR1 SSHAT, CDR2 FNYEAQ (reference sequence). The CDR3 is CASSLAGGGRNEQFF. The CDR3 DNA follows: TGTGCTAGCAGCTTAGCTGGCGGGGGCCGGAATGAGCAGTTCTTC.

The DNA for the CDR3 is TGCGCCAGCAGCTTGGCAGGGGGCACCTATGGCTACACCTTC. This translates into CASSLAGGTYGYTF. The rearrangement joins TRBV5-1 to TRBJ1-2; 8 bases are shared with TRBD1. CDR3 size: 14 residues. V was clipped by 0 bases and J by 4 bases; unmatched bases: 2. Germline CDR1 and CDR2: SGHRS and YFSETQ. The full variable domain, completed using reference TRBV5-1 and TRBJ1-2, is KAGVTQTPRYLIKTRGQQVTLSCSPISGHRSVSWYQQTPGQGLQFLFEYFSETQRNKGNFPGRFSGRQFSNSRSEMNVSTLELGDSALYLCASSLAGGTYGYTFGSGTRLTVV.

This clonotype was counted ten times or more. The V and J genes are TRBV2 and TRBJ2-1, with TRBD2 as a possible D gene (7 bases). The length of the CDR3 is 12 residues. Trimming removed 3 bases from V and 11 bases from J, with 11 bases in between. Looked up from germline, CDR1 is SNHLY and CDR2 is FYNNEI. Here the CDR3 reads CASSEAGAKQFF. CDR3 sequence (DNA): TGTGCCAGCAGTGAGGCGGGGGCGAAGCAGTTCTTC.

This clonotype occurred many times. The genes are TRBV4-3 and TRBJ2-3; D is unclear. The germline V gene encodes CDR1 LGHNA and CDR2 YSLEER. The CDR3 loop spans 17 amino acids. The V and J ends lost 2 bases and 4 bases respectively, with 19 bases between them. CDR3 DNA: TGCGCCAGCAGCCAAAGGTATCGGGTCTCATTACCAGATACGCAGTATTTT. Amino acids: CASSQRYRVSLPDTQYF.

This clonotype was picked up many times. The V and J genes are TRBV7-9 and TRBJ1-6, with a possible D match to TRBD1 (6 bases). The germline V and J ends were trimmed by 3 bases and 7 bases, with 16 bases remaining between them. The CDR3 runs 16 residues. Per germline, CDR1 SEHNR and CDR2 FQNEAQ (reference sequence). DNA of the CDR3: TGTGCCAGCAGCTTGACAGGTGCCCCCAGGAATTCACCCCTCCACTTT. It codes for CASSLTGAPRNSPLHF.